The present entry profiles one T cell receptor (beta chain) with its context. Trimming pared 2 bases from V and 7 bases from J, leaving 6 bases between. The CDR3 totals 12 residues. CDR1 is MNHNS and CDR2 is SASEGT in the germline V gene. Assay used: immunoSEQ multiplex PCR; TCRdb lists only in-frame clones, some missing. The sample lists nearly 300,000 clones; under 90% were seen once. These data come from a study of blood T cell repertoires in COVID-19. This clonotype was obtained from a woman in her fifties or sixties who had been exposed to COVID-19. The sequencing input was PBMCs or T cells enriched from blood (not recorded which). J is TRBJ1-5 and V is TRBV6-1; no reliable D call. The CDR3 here is CASSEFPQPQHF. CDR3 nucleotide sequence: TGTGCCAGCAGTGAATTCCCACAGCCCCAGCATTTT.